This T cell receptor (beta chain) was sequenced for a study of identical twins. The cDNA had a unique molecular identifier and a template-switch universal primer site. TCRdb recomputed calls from the 5' RACE reads with MiXCR, one row per CDR3 protein. The sample has about 100,000 distinct CDR3 sequences; 5.9% are singletons. The CDR3 contains 14 residues. V was clipped by 1 base and J by 8 bases, with 15 bases between them. In germline, CDR1 is GTSNPN, CDR2 SVGIG (reference sequence). Broader study findings: In beta out-of-frame sequences, the excess sharing between twins was weaker. Partly confounded zero-insertion analyses could result from invariant MAIT and iNKT cells. Within monozygotic twins, out-of-frame TCR alpha sharing was underestimated by the models.

On this clonotype itself: Antigen: not known.

The rearrangement links TRBV30 to TRBJ2-1; a weak D match, TRBD2 (6 bases). This receptor was taken from a woman aged 45-65 years in good health. Input material: memory T cells sorted from blood. The CDR3 bases are TGTGCCTGGAGTGCAGGAACCGGGGGTGATGAGCAGTTCTTC. This gives the protein CAWSAGTGGDEQFF.